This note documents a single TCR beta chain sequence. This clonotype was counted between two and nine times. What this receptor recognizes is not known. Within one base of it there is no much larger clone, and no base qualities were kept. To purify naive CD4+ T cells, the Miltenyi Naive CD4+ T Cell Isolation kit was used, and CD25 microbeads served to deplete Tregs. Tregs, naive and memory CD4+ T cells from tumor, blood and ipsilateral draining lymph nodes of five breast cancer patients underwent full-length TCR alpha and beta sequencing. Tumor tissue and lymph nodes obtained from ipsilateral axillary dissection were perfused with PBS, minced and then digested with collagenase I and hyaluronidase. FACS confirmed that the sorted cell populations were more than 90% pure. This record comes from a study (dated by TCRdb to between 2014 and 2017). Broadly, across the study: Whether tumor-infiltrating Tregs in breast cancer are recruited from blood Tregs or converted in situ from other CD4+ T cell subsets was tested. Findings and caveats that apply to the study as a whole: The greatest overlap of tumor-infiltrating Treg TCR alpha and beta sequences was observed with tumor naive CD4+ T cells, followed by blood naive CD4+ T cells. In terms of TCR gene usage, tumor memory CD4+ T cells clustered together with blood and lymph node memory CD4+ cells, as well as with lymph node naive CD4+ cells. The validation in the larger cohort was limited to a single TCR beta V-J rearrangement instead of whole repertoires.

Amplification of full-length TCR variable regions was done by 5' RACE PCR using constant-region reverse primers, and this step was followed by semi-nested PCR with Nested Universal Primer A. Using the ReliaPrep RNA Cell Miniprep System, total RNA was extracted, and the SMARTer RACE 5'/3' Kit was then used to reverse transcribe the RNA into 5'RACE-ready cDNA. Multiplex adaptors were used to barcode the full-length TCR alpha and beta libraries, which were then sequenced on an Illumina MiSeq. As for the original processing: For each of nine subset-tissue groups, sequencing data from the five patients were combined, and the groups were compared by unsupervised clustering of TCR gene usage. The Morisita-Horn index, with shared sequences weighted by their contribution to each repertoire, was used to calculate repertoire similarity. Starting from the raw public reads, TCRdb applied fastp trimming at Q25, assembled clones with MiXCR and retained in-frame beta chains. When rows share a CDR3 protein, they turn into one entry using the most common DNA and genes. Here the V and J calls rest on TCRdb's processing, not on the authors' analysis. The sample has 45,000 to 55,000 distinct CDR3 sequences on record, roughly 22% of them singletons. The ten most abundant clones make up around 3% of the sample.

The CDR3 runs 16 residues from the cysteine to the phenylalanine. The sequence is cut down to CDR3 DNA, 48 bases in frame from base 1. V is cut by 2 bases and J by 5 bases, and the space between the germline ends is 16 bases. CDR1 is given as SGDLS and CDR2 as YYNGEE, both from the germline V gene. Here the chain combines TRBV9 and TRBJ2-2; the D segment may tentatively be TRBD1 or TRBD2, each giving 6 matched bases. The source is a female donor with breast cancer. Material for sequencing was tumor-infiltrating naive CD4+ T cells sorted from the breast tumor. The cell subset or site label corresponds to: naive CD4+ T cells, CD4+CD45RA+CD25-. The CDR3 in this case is CASSVFRGPGTGELFF. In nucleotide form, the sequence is TGTGCCAGCAGCGTCTTCCGGGGGCCGGGGACCGGGGAGCTGTTTTTT.